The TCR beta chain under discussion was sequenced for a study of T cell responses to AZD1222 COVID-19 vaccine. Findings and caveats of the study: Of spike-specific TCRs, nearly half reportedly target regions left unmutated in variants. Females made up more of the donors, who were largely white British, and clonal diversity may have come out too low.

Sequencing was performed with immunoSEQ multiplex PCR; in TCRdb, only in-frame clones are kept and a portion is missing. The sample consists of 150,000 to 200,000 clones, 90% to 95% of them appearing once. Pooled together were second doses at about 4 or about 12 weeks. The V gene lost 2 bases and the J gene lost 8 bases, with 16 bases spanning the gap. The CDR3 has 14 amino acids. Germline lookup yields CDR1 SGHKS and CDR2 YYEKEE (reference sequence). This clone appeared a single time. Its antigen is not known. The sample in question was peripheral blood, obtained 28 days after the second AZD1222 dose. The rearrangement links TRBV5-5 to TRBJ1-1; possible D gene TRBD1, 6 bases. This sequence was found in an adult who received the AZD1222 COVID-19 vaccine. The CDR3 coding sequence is TGTGCCAGCAGCTTTAGCACAGGGAACTCCGAAGCTTTCTTT. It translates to CASSFSTGNSEAFF.